This T cell receptor (beta chain) was obtained from a study of Ad26.COV2.S vaccination and SARS-CoV-2 variants. Profiling relied on immunoSEQ multiplex PCR, and the TCRdb table lists in-frame clones only, not all of them. The top ten hold under 2% of the sample, which has about 410,000 clones, approximately 92% seen once. Germline-derived CDR1 and CDR2 are SGHRS and YFSETQ. The ends were cut back, 4 bases at V and 5 bases at J, with 9 bases in the middle. The CDR3 length is 12 residues. Sample treatment: about 20 received Ad26.COV2.S at low or high dose, single or two shots; roughly five received placebo; per-sample allocation not given. The samples date from day 63 after the first vaccine or placebo injection.

The material was peripheral blood, obtained in a trial of Ad26.COV2.S vaccine versus placebo. The chain carries TRBV5-1 and TRBJ1-2; unclear D gene. The clonotype was recovered from a person aged 18-65 years who received the Ad26.COV2.S COVID-19 vaccine or a placebo. CDR3 residues: CASSGSGYGYTF. CDR3 nucleotides: TGCGCCAGCAGCGGATCAGGTTATGGCTACACCTTC.